The 15 T cell receptor beta chains below come from one sample, sequenced in a study of blood T cells in healthy people across ages (dated by TCRdb to the mid-2010s). Libraries came from 5' RACE. Data came from an Illumina HiSeq 2500. The second PCR ran for roughly 7 to 11 cycles and used a J-beta primer mix along with a sample-barcoded 5' primer. TCRdb redid the processing of the public reads, applying fastp at Q25 and MiXCR, and retained in-frame beta chains. Rows merge per CDR3 protein into single entries with the most common DNA and genes. Across this sample there are roughly 1,700,000 distinct CDR3 sequences, with 28% seen only once. Clones ranked in the top ten supply around 7.7% of the sample. The sample was blood. Receptors were obtained from a woman under 40 in good health.

On this clonotype: An end of the junction differs from the germline gene, which may be a read error. This chain joins TRBV9 and TRBJ2-1; 10 bases are shared with TRBD1. Germline CDR1 is SGDLS and CDR2 is YYNGEE. The CDR3 covers 15 residues. This chain's CDR3 is CAGSKGTGVYNEQFF. CDR3 sequence (DNA): TGTGCCGGCAGCAAAGGGACAGGGGTTTACAATGAACAGTTCTTC.

This clonotype was picked up many times. This rearrangement joins TRBV15 to TRBJ2-7, with TRBD1 matching 9 bases. Germline CDR1 reads LNHNV; CDR2 reads YYDKDF (reference sequence). V gave up 8 bases and J gave up 3 bases; unmatched junction bases: 8. This CDR3 region has 14 residues. CDR3 residues: CATSQRTGVYEQYF. As DNA, the CDR3 is TGTGCCACCTCACAGAGGACAGGGGTCTACGAGCAGTACTTC.

Comment on this clonotype: A much bigger clone sits one base away, suggesting this may be a read error. The rearrangement uses TRBV20-1 and TRBJ2-5, with 11 bases identical to TRBD2. CDR1 and CDR2 from the germline V gene are DFQATT and SNEGSKA (reference sequence). The CDR3 is 14 residues long. The CDR3 nucleotides are TGCAGTACTAGTAGCGGGGGGGCGGAAGAGACCCAGTACTTC. It specifies CSTSSGGAEETQYF.

The chain recombines TRBV3-1 with TRBJ2-1, with unresolved D. The CDR3 is made up of 15 amino acids. V was cut by 4 bases and J by 9 bases, with 19 bases left in between. The V gene's germline CDR1 is LGHDT and CDR2 YNNKEL (reference sequence). The CDR3 here is CASSPSADAVGEQFF. The DNA of the CDR3 is TGTGCCAGCAGCCCTAGTGCAGACGCCGTGGGTGAGCAGTTCTTC.

This clonotype was observed many times. The rearrangement uses TRBV6-6 and TRBJ2-7; D gene uncertain. This CDR3 region has 14 residues. CDR1 is MNHNY, CDR2 SVGAGI, per germline (reference sequence). V lost 0 bases and J lost 6, with 12 bases in between. The CDR3 protein is CASSYSMPASEQYF. CDR3 bases: TGTGCCAGCAGTTACTCGATGCCGGCGAGCGAGCAGTACTTC.

This clonotype was found a few times. The chain combines TRBV20-1 with TRBJ2-7; the match to TRBD1 covers 8 bases. CDR3 length equals 17 residues. The V gene end was trimmed by 0 bases and the J gene end by 2 bases; junction bases not matched to a gene: 12. From germline, CDR1 is DFQATT and CDR2 SNEGSKA (reference sequence). The CDR3 loop is CSARDSGPGQETYEQYF. CDR3 DNA: TGCAGTGCTAGAGATTCGGGACCGGGACAGGAGACCTACGAGCAGTACTTC.

CDR3 sequence: CASSHQVVREDTQYF. The DNA of the CDR3 is TGTGCCAGCAGCCACCAAGTGGTAAGGGAAGATACGCAGTATTTT. The chain uses TRBV7-9 and TRBJ2-3; D is uncertain. Germline V gene sequence: CDR1 SEHNR, CDR2 FQNEAQ (reference sequence). V was clipped by 5 bases and J by 5 bases, with 17 bases between them. The CDR3 has 15 residues.

The chain recombines TRBV3-1 with TRBJ2-3; 7 bases are shared with TRBD2. The germline V gene has CDR1 LGHDT and CDR2 YNNKEL (reference sequence). J gave up 6 bases and V 3 bases, and 6 bases lay outside the gene matches. The CDR3 extends over 14 amino acids. The CDR3 bases are TGTGCCAGCAGCCAGGGGACCGGGAGGGATACGCAGTATTTT. This sequence encodes CASSQGTGRDTQYF.

There are a few counts of this clonotype. The rearrangement joins TRBV29-1 to TRBJ1-2; D gene unclear. The ends were cut back, 2 bases at V and 8 bases at J, with 9 bases in the middle. Germline loops: CDR1 SQVTM, CDR2 ANQGSEA. The CDR3 sequence is 11 residues long. CDR3 in DNA: TGCAGCGTTGAAACAGCTACGGGCTACACCTTC. It specifies CSVETATGYTF.

This clonotype was observed a handful of times. At one end, the junction sequence differs from germline, possibly due to a read error. The rearrangement uses TRBV6-2 or TRBV6-3 and TRBJ2-1; 13 bases are shared with TRBD2. From germline, CDR1 is MNHEY and CDR2 SVGEGT. The CDR3 runs to 14 residues. The DNA of the CDR3 is TGCGCCAGCGGTGGACTAGCGGGAGAGAGTGAGCAGTTCTTC. It codes for CASGGLAGESEQFF.

The chain links TRBV2 to TRBJ2-1, with a weak D call TRBD2 (7 bases). Trimming removed 7 bases from V and 5 bases from J, with 15 bases in between. Germline-derived CDR1 and CDR2 are SNHLY and FYNNEI. The length of the CDR3 is 14 residues. The CDR3 region is CASTLGGGDNEQFF. In DNA, the CDR3 is TGTGCCAGCACTCTAGGGGGAGGGGACAATGAGCAGTTCTTC.

The V and J genes are TRBV2 and TRBJ1-5, with D perhaps matching TRBD1 (6 bases). The CDR3 is made up of 15 amino acids. Trimming removed 3 bases from V and 6 bases from J, with 15 bases in between. CDR1 is SNHLY and CDR2 is FYNNEI in the germline V gene. In DNA form, the CDR3 reads TGTGCCAGCAGTGAGCACAGGGTGGATAGTCAGCCCCAGCATTTT. Translation: CASSEHRVDSQPQHF.

Ten or more counts support this clonotype. V is TRBV7-2 and J is TRBJ2-5; possibly TRBD2 for D (6 bases). The V and J ends lost 1 base and 0 bases respectively, with 12 bases between them. The germline CDR1 and CDR2 sequences are SGHTA and FQGNSA. The CDR3 contains 16 residues. DNA for the CDR3: TGTGCCAGCAGCTTAGTAGGCGGGGTAGACCAAGAGACCCAGTACTTC. Its translation is CASSLVGGVDQETQYF.

The rearrangement joins TRBV5-5 to TRBJ1-2, with 7 nucleotides matching TRBD1. The ends lost 3 bases at V and 4 bases at J; junction bases unmatched: 12. This CDR3 spans 16 amino acids. Germline-derived CDR1 and CDR2 are SGHKS and YYEKEE (reference sequence). For the CDR3, the DNA is TGTGCCAGCAGCTCATGGGGACGACAGGGACCCTATGGCTACACCTTC. As protein: CASSSWGRQGPYGYTF.

The V call is TRBV7-2, the J call TRBJ2-7, with D tentatively TRBD2 (6 bases). This CDR3 has 16 residues. V lost 1 base and J lost 3, with 16 bases in between. Per germline, CDR1 SGHTA and CDR2 FQGNSA. The CDR3 sequence: CASSLEWGLTHYEQYF. CDR3 bases: TGTGCCAGCAGCTTAGAGTGGGGACTTACTCACTACGAGCAGTACTTC.